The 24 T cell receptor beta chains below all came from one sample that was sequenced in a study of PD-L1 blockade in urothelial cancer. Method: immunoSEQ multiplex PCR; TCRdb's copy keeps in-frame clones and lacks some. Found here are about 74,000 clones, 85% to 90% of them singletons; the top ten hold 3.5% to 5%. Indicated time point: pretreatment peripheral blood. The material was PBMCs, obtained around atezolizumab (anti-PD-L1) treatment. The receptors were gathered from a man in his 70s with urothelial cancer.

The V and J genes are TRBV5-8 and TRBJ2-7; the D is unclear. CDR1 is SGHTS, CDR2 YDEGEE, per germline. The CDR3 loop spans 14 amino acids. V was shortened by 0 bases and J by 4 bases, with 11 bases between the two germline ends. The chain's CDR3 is CASSLVSESYEQYF. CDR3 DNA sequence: TGTGCCAGCAGCTTGGTATCGGAGTCATACGAGCAGTACTTC.

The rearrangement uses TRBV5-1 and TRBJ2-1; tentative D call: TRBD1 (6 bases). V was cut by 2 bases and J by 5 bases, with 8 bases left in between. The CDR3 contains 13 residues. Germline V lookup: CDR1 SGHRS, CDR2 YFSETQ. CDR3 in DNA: TGCGCCAGCAGCTTTCGGGACAACAATGAGCAGTTCTTC. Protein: CASSFRDNNEQFF.

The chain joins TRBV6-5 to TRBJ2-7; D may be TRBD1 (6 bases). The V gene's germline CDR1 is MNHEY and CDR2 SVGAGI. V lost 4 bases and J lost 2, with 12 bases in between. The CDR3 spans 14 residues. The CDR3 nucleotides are TGTGCCAGCAGTTTCACGACAGGTCCCTACGAGCAGTACTTC. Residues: CASSFTTGPYEQYF.

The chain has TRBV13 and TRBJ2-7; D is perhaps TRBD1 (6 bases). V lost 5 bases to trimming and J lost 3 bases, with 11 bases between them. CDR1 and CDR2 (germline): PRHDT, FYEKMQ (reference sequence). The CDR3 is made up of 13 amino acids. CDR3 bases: TGTGCCAGCAGCATGGACAGATTCTACGAGCAGTACTTC. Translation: CASSMDRFYEQYF.

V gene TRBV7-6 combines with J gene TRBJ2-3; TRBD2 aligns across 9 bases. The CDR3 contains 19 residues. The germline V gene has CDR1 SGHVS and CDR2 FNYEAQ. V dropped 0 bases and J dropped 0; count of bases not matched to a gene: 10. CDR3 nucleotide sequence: TGTGCCAGCAGCTTAGCCCCCCCTACTAGCGGGTATAGCACAGATACGCAGTATTTT. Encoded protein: CASSLAPPTSGYSTDTQYF.

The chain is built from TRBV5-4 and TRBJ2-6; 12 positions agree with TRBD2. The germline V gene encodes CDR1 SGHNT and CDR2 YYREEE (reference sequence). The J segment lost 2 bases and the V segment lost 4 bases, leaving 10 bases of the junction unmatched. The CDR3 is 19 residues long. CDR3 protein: CASSALSTSGRTGANVLTF. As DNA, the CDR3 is TGTGCCAGCAGCGCCCTATCCACTAGCGGGAGGACTGGGGCCAACGTCCTGACTTTC.

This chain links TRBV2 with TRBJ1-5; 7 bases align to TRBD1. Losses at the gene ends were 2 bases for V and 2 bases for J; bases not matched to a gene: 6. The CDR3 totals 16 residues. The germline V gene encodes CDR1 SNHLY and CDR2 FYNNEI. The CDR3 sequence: CASSEQGVTGNQPQHF. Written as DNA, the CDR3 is TGTGCCAGCAGTGAACAGGGGGTGACTGGCAATCAGCCCCAGCATTTT. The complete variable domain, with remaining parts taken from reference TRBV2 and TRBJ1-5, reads EPEVTQTPSHQVTQMGQEVILRCVPISNHLYFYWYRQILGQKVEFLVSFYNNEISEKSEIFDDQFSVERPDGSNFTLKIRSTKLEDSAMYFCASSEQGVTGNQPQHFGDGTRLSIL.

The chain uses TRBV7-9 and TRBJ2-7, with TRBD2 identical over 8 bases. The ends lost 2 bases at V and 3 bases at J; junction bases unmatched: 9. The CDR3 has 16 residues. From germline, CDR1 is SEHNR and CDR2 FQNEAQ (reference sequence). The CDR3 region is CASSLTSGTSVYEQYF. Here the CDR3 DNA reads TGTGCCAGCAGCTTAACCTCCGGGACTAGTGTCTACGAGCAGTACTTC.

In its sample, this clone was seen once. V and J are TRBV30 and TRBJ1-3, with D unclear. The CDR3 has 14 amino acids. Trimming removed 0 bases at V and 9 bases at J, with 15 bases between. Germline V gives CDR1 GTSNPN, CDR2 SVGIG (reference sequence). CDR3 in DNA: TGTGCCTGGAGTGTCAGCACCCCGGTAGCCACCATATATTTT. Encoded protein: CAWSVSTPVATIYF.

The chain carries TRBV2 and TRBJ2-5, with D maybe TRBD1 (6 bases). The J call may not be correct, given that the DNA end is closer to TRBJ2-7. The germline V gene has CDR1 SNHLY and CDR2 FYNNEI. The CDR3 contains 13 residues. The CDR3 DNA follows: TGTGCCAGCAGTGAGGACAGAGGATACGAGCAGTACTTC. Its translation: CASSEDRGYEQYF.

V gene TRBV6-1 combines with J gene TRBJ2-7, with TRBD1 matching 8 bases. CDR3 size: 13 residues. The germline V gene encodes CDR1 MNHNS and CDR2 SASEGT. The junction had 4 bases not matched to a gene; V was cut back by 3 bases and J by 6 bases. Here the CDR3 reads CASSEGQVREQYF. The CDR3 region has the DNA TGTGCCAGCAGTGAGGGACAGGTGCGCGAGCAGTACTTC.

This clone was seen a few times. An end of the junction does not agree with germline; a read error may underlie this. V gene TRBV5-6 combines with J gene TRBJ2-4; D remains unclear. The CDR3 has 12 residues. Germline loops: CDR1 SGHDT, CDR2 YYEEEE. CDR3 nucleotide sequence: TGTGCCAGCAGCCCTGGGCCCGGTGGTGTGCACTTC. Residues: CASSPGPGGVHF.

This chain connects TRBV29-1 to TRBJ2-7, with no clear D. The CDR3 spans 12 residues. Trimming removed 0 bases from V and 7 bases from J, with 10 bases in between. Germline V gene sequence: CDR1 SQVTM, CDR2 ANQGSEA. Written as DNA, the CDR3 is TGCAGCGTTGAAGACCCTCCTAGGGAGCAGTACTTC. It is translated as CSVEDPPREQYF.

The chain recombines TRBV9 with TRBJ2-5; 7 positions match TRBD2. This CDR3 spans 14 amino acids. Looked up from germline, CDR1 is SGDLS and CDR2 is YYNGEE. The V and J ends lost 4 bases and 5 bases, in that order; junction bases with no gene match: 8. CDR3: CASSPRAGEETQYF. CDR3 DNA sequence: TGTGCCAGCAGCCCAAGGGCGGGAGAGGAGACCCAGTACTTC. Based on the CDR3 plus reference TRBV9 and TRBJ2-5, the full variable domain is DSGVTQTPKHLITATGQRVTLRCSPRSGDLSVYWYQQSLDQGLQFLIQYYNGEERAKGNILERFSAQQFPDLHSELNLSSLELGDSALYFCASSPRAGEETQYFGPGTRLLVL.

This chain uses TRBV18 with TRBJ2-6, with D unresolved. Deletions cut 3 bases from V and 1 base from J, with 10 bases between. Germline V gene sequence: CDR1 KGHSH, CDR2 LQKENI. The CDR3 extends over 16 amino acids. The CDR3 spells CASSPRIDSGANVLTF. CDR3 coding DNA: TGTGCCAGCTCACCGAGGATAGATTCTGGGGCCAACGTCCTGACTTTC.

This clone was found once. CDR3 protein: CASGLPSQETQYF. For the CDR3, the DNA is TGTGCTAGTGGTTTGCCGTCCCAGGAGACCCAGTACTTC. The chain joins TRBV12-5 to TRBJ2-5; no firm D call. The CDR3 spans 13 residues. Trimming stripped 2 bases from V and 5 bases from J, with 9 bases between. Germline V gene lookup returns CDR1 LGHNT and CDR2 FRNRAP.

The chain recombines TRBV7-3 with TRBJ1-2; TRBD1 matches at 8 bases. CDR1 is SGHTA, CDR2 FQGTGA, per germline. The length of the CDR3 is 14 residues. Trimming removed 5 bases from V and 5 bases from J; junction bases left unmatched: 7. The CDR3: CASSVDRVGYGYTF. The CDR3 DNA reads TGTGCCAGCAGCGTGGACAGGGTTGGGTATGGCTACACCTTC.

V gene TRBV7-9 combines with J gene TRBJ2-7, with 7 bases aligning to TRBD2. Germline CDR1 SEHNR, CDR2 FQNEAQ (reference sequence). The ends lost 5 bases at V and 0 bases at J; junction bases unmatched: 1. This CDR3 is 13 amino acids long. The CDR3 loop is CASSASGSYEQYF. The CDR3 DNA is TGTGCCAGCAGCGCTAGCGGCTCCTACGAGCAGTACTTC. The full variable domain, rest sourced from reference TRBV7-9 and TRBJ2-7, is DTGVSQNPRHKITKRGQNVTFRCDPISEHNRLYWYRQTLGQGPEFLTYFQNEAQLEKSRLLSDRFSAERPKGSFSTLEIQRTEQGDSAMYLCASSASGSYEQYFGPGTRLTVT.

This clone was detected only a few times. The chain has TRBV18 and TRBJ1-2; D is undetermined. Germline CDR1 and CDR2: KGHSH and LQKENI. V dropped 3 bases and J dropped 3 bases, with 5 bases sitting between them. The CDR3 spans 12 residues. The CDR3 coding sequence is TGTGCCAGCTCACCCCAGGACTATGGCTACACCTTC. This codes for CASSPQDYGYTF.

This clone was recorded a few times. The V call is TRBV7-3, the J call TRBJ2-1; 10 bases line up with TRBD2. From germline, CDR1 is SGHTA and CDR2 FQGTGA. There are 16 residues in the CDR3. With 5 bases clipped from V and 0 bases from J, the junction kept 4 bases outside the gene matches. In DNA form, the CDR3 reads TGTGCCAGCAGCCCTAGCGGGAGCAGCTCCTACAATGAGCAGTTCTTC. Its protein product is CASSPSGSSSYNEQFF.

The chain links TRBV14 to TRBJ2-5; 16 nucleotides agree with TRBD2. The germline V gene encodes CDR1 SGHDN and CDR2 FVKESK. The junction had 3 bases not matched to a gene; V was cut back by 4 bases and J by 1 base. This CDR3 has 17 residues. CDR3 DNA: TGTGCCAGCAGCCCGGGACTAGCGGGAGGGTTCCAAGAGACCCAGTACTTC. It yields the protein CASSPGLAGGFQETQYF.

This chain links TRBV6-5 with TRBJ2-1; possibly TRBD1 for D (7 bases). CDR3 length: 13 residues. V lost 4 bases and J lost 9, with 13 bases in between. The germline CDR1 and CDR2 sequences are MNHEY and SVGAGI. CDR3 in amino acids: CASSWPQGGEQFF. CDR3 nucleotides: TGTGCCAGCAGTTGGCCGCAGGGGGGTGAGCAGTTCTTC.

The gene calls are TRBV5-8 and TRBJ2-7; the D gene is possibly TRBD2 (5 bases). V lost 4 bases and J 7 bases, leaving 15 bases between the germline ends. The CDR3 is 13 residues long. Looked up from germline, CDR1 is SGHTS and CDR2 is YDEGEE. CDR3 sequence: CASSPYRGWEQYF. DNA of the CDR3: TGTGCCAGCAGCCCCTATCGAGGGTGGGAGCAGTACTTC. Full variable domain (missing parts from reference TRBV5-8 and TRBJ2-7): EAGVTQSPTHLIKTRGQQATLRCSPISGHTSVYWYQQALGLGLQFLLWYDEGEERNRGNFPPRFSGRQFPNYSSELNVNALELEDSALYLCASSPYRGWEQYFGPGTRLTVT.

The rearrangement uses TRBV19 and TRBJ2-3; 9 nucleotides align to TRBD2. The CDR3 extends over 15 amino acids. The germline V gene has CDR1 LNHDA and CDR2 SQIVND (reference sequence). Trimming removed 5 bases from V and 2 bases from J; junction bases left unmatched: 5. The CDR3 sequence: CASSPGTSLTDTQYF. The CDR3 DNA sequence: TGTGCCAGTAGTCCCGGGACTAGCCTCACAGATACGCAGTATTTT.